A single sample is the source of the 20 T cell receptor beta chains below, sequenced in a study of T cell repertoires in cytomegalovirus infection. For these TCRs, the target antigens are not known. Each CDR3 protein is one row after TCRdb ran MiXCR on the reads. The sample holds 84,000 or so distinct CDR3 sequences, approximately 43% seen once. Sequencing used CD8+ T cells from cultured PBMCs, obtained from culture after CMV antigen stimulation. The receptors shown here come from a human donor in good health (CMV status not recorded). Some clones in this sample may be carry-over from other donors' samples.

This clonotype was detected a few times. This chain joins TRBV6-1 and TRBJ1-4, with no clear D. This CDR3 contains 17 residues. The V gene lost 4 bases and the J gene lost 7 bases, with 22 bases spanning the gap. The V gene's germline CDR1 is MNHNS and CDR2 SASEGT. The chain's CDR3 is CASSGALWTEDPEKLFF. Here the CDR3 DNA reads TGTGCCAGCAGTGGGGCCTTGTGGACGGAGGACCCTGAAAAACTGTTTTTT.

The chain has TRBV7-2 and TRBJ1-5; unclear D gene. Germline-derived CDR1 and CDR2 are SGHTA and FQGNSA. The CDR3 runs to 13 residues. Trimming removed 6 bases at V and 6 bases at J, with 12 bases between. The CDR3 here is CASSAGGGQPQHF. CDR3 bases: TGTGCCAGCAGTGCGGGAGGTGGTCAGCCCCAGCATTTT. Full variable domain (missing parts from reference TRBV7-2 and TRBJ1-5): GAGVSQSPSNKVTEKGKDVELRCDPISGHTALYWYRQSLGQGLEFLIYFQGNSAPDKSGLPSDRFSAERTGGSVSTLTIQRTQQEDSAVYLCASSAGGGQPQHFGDGTRLSIL.

This clonotype was counted a few times. The V gene is TRBV7-4, the J gene TRBJ2-1, with 7 positions matching TRBD2. CDR3 length: 15 amino acids. Germline V lookup: CDR1 SGHVT, CDR2 SQSDAQ. V trimming: 7 bases; J trimming: 6 bases; junction bases outside the gene matches: 12. The CDR3 protein is CASTRTSVSLNEQFF. The CDR3 nucleotides are TGTGCCAGCACCCGAACTAGCGTTTCCCTCAATGAGCAGTTCTTC.

The V gene is TRBV11-2, the J gene TRBJ1-1; no firm D call. CDR3 length: 16 amino acids. V lost 0 bases, J lost 1 base, and 12 bases lay in between. From germline, CDR1 is SGHAT and CDR2 FQNNGV. In DNA, the CDR3 is TGTGCCAGCAGCTTAGATCGGGCAGTTCCGAACACTGAAGCTTTCTTT. Translated, it gives CASSLDRAVPNTEAFF.

In its sample, this clonotype was seen once. The V call is TRBV20-1, the J call TRBJ2-3; D call uncertain. The germline V gene has CDR1 DFQATT and CDR2 SNEGSKA (reference sequence). The CDR3 runs 11 residues. Trimming stripped 3 bases from V and 6 bases from J, with 7 bases between. The CDR3, as DNA: TGCAGTGCTAGTTCCCAGGATACGCAGTATTTT. Translating it yields CSASSQDTQYF.

V and J are TRBV7-8 and TRBJ1-5, with D hard to call. V dropped 5 bases and J dropped 0 bases, with 17 bases sitting between them. The CDR3 has 17 residues. Germline assignment: CDR1 SGHVS and CDR2 FQNEAQ. Here the CDR3 DNA reads TGTGCCAGCAGCCTCCCTCCCCAGGCCTATAGCAATCAGCCCCAGCATTTT. Protein sequence: CASSLPPQAYSNQPQHF.

This rearrangement joins TRBV7-2 to TRBJ2-7; D not certain. CDR3 length: 12 amino acids. V gave up 1 base and J gave up 5 bases, with 6 bases separating them. CDR1 is SGHTA and CDR2 is FQGNSA in the germline V gene. CDR3 coding DNA: TGTGCCAGCAGCTTAGGGCCCAACGAGCAGTACTTC. This gives the protein CASSLGPNEQYF.

This chain connects TRBV5-1 to TRBJ2-3; 7 bases map to TRBD2. The junction had 12 bases not matched to a gene; V was cut back by 3 bases and J by 5 bases. CDR1 is SGHRS and CDR2 is YFSETQ in the germline V gene. CDR3 length: 16 residues. In DNA form, the CDR3 reads TGCGCCAGCAGCTACGGACTAGAAACCCTCCTAGATACGCAGTATTTT. The encoded protein is CASSYGLETLLDTQYF.

This clonotype was detected a few times. The chain links TRBV7-3 to TRBJ2-1, with 9 bases matching TRBD2. Per germline, CDR1 SGHTA and CDR2 FQGTGA. The J segment lost 10 bases and the V segment lost 5 bases, leaving 3 bases of the junction unmatched. The CDR3 spans 12 residues. The CDR3 sequence is CASSTTSGEQFF. The CDR3 nucleotides are TGTGCCAGCAGCACGACTAGCGGAGAGCAGTTCTTC.

The chain is built from TRBV7-6 and TRBJ2-7, with TRBD1 identical over 9 bases. CDR1 is SGHVS, CDR2 FNYEAQ, per germline. V dropped 5 bases and J dropped 6; count of bases not matched to a gene: 11. The CDR3 loop spans 15 amino acids. As DNA, the CDR3 is TGTGCCAGCAGCGAACCGGGACAGGGATTCTCCGAGCAGTACTTC. Translating it yields CASSEPGQGFSEQYF.

This clonotype was seen only a few times. The chain carries TRBV7-9 and TRBJ2-7; 10 bases align to TRBD1. Trimming removed 5 bases from V and 1 base from J; junction bases left unmatched: 5. CDR1 is SEHNR, CDR2 FQNEAQ, per germline (reference sequence). The CDR3 spans 15 residues. CDR3 loop: CASSRDRGFSYEQYF. The CDR3 nucleotides are TGTGCCAGCAGCCGGGACAGGGGTTTTTCCTACGAGCAGTACTTC.

This clonotype was seen at least ten times. This rearrangement joins TRBV7-2 to TRBJ2-2; TRBD2 is a possible D gene (6 bases). The germline V and J ends were trimmed by 3 bases and 5 bases, with 13 bases remaining between them. There are 15 residues in the CDR3. Germline values: CDR1 SGHTA, CDR2 FQGNSA. The CDR3 reads CASSFRSGGTGELFF. The CDR3 DNA follows: TGTGCCAGCAGCTTCAGATCTGGGGGGACCGGGGAGCTGTTTTTT.

There are a few counts of this clonotype. V and J are TRBV20-1 and TRBJ2-1, with 7 bases identical to TRBD1. CDR1 and CDR2 (germline): DFQATT, SNEGSKA (reference sequence). J lost 0 bases, V lost 2 bases, and 10 bases had no gene match. The CDR3 spans 17 residues. The CDR3 reads CSARPGRGLSSYNEQFF. CDR3 in DNA: TGCAGTGCTAGACCGGGAAGGGGGCTGAGCTCCTACAATGAGCAGTTCTTC.

V is TRBV7-9 and J is TRBJ2-3; D not resolved. The CDR3 runs 12 residues. CDR1 and CDR2 from the germline V gene are SEHNR and FQNEAQ (reference sequence). V was cut by 1 base and J by 4 bases, with 3 bases left in between. The CDR3: CASSLVADTQYF. As DNA, the CDR3 is TGTGCCAGCAGCTTAGTGGCAGATACGCAGTATTTT.

This sequence joins TRBV6-1 and TRBJ1-1; D may be TRBD1 (6 bases). Trimming cost V 6 bases and J 3 bases, with 14 bases left between them. The CDR3 is 14 residues long. Germline-derived CDR1 and CDR2 are MNHNS and SASEGT. The CDR3 sequence: CASRPQGADTEAFF. CDR3 in DNA: TGTGCCAGCAGACCACAGGGTGCCGACACTGAAGCTTTCTTT.

The chain is built from TRBV5-1 and TRBJ2-7, with D tentatively TRBD2 (6 bases). This CDR3 is 15 amino acids long. The V end was cut by 5 bases, the J end by 5 bases, with 20 bases between. Germline assignment: CDR1 SGHRS and CDR2 YFSETQ. CDR3 nucleotide sequence: TGCGCCAGCAGTGCCCCGGAAGGAGGGTACGACGAGCAGTACTTC. Translation gives CASSAPEGGYDEQYF.

The rearrangement joins TRBV7-3 to TRBJ2-1, with 9 positions matching TRBD2. The V and J ends lost 4 bases and 1 base, in that order; junction bases with no gene match: 5. This CDR3 spans 16 amino acids. The germline V gene encodes CDR1 SGHTA and CDR2 FQGTGA. CDR3: CASSSLAGPSYNEQFF. The DNA for the CDR3 is TGTGCCAGCAGCTCCCTAGCGGGACCGTCCTACAATGAGCAGTTCTTC.

The rearrangement links TRBV19 to TRBJ1-2; D is uncertain. The CDR3 contains 14 residues. Trimming shortened V by 10 bases and J by 4 bases, and 19 bases separated the two germline ends. CDR1 is LNHDA, CDR2 SQIVND, per germline (reference sequence). The CDR3 protein is CATSTKGVFYGYTF. The CDR3 DNA reads TGTGCCACCTCTACTAAAGGAGTTTTCTATGGCTACACCTTC.

The sample holds a few counts of this clonotype. At one boundary the junction diverges from the germline segment, which might be a read error. The rearrangement links TRBV7-9 to TRBJ2-7; tentative D call: TRBD2 (5 bases). Germline V gives CDR1 SEHNR, CDR2 FQNEAQ (reference sequence). This CDR3 comprises 8 residues. The CDR3 bases are TGCTCGGAGGACGAGCAGTACTTC. The encoded protein is CSEDEQYF. The variable domain in full, completed from reference TRBV7-9 and TRBJ2-7, reads DTGVSQNPRHKITKRGQNVTFRCDPISEHNRLYWYRQTLGQGPEFLTYFQNEAQLEKSRLLSDRFSAERPKGSFSTLEIQRTEQGDSAMYLCSEDEQYFGPGTRLTVT.

V is TRBV20-1 and J is TRBJ2-6; D is unresolved. This CDR3 has 15 amino acids. V lost 0 bases to trimming and J lost 1 base, with 7 bases between them. Germline lookup yields CDR1 DFQATT and CDR2 SNEGSKA (reference sequence). The CDR3 nucleotides read TGCAGTGCTAGAGATCAGGCTTCTGGGGCCAACGTCCTGACTTTC. Its protein product is CSARDQASGANVLTF.